What follows describes a single T cell receptor beta chain. Profiled with immunoSEQ multiplex PCR; TCRdb holds only in-frame clones, not every one. This sample has approximately 110,000 clones, with 88% found just once. This sample was taken from a study of T cell responses to AZD1222 COVID-19 vaccine. Germline lookup yields CDR1 WNHNN and CDR2 SYGVQD (reference sequence). V gave up 6 bases and J gave up 11 bases, with 11 bases separating them. The CDR3 runs 12 residues. Here the sequenced sample was peripheral blood, taken on day 0 of AZD1222 vaccination. The chain has TRBV10-1 and TRBJ1-6; D may be TRBD1 (5 bases). The TCR comes from an adult in good health. CDR3 sequence: CASRPRVAPLHF. The CDR3 nucleotides are TGCGCCAGCAGACCCAGGGTGGCACCCCTCCACTTT.